This TCR beta chain was captured by sequencing in a study of T-cell reconstitution after alpha-beta-depleted transplantation in children (dated by TCRdb to the mid-2010s). With regard to the full study: T-cell immune reconstitution after TCRalphabeta/CD19-depleted allogeneic hematopoietic cell transplantation in children was quantitatively tracked in the study by means of TCR repertoire profiling.

What the work shows at the level of the full study, not this receptor alone: Over subsequent months, a decline in hyperexpanded clone frequencies was noted, and after one year, T-cell counts and TCRbeta diversity were mostly ascribed to newly produced T cells. The apparently early alphabetaT-cell count recovery about two months after transplant was reportedly dependent on only several hundred rapidly expanded clones derived from non-depleted graft cells. In some patients, the high TCRbeta diversity seen at day 60 was put down to recipient T cells and intrathymic progenitors that had survived conditioning.

Libraries were prepared through PCR. Sequenced using an Illumina HiSeq 2500. Molecular barcoding was employed in the preparation of TCR libraries, with unique molecular identifiers being used to normalize TCRbeta repertoire quantification. TCRdb reanalyzed the raw reads on its own, using fastp at Q25 for trimming and MiXCR for clone calling, and kept in-frame beta chains. CDR3 protein sequences are deduplicated, and each keeps its most common genes and DNA. Here the sample has approximately 980,000 distinct CDR3 sequences; 25% to 35% occur a single time. The ten largest clones take up roughly 28% of the sample. In light of the paper, this sample's treatment or condition label describes: allogeneic hematopoietic cell transplantation with graft depleted of TCRalphabeta T cells and CD19 B cells. The transplant recipients were children given TCRalphabeta/CD19-depleted allogeneic hematopoietic cell grafts.

As to this clonotype: The antigen this receptor binds is unknown. It has no much larger one-base neighbor in the sample; base qualities were not kept.

V loses 1 base at its end and J loses 1 base; junction bases beyond the gene matches: 6. The CDR3 numbers 18 residues from cysteine through phenylalanine. The sequence is cut down to CDR3 DNA, 54 bases in frame from base 1. CDR1 is given as SGHKS and CDR2 as YYEKEE, both from the germline V gene (reference sequence). This material consisted of PBMCs, mostly from graft donor cells, taken 360 days after TCRalphabeta/CD19-depleted stem cell transplant. This receptor was obtained from a boy under two years old who had a stem cell transplant for SCID, so the T cells may come from the graft donor. This receptor chain uses TRBV5-5 and TRBJ2-6, and 9 bases in between align with TRBD1. Here the CDR3 is given as CASSLTDRGSSGANVLTF. In nucleotide form, the sequence is TGTGCCAGCAGCTTGACGGACAGGGGAAGTTCTGGGGCCAACGTCCTGACTTTC.